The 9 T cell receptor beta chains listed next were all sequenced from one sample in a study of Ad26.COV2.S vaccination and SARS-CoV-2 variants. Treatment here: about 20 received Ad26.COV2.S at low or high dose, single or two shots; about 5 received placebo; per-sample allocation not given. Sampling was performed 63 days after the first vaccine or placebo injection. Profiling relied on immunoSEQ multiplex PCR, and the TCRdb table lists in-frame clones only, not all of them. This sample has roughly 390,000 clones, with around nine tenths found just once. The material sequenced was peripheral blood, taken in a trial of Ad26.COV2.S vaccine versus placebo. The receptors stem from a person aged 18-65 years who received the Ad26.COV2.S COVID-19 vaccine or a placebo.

The CDR3 reads CASSFQGAPTYTGELFF. The CDR3 DNA is TGTGCCAGCAGCTTTCAGGGGGCTCCCACGTACACCGGGGAGCTGTTTTTT. This chain connects TRBV7-6 to TRBJ2-2; 8 bases agree with TRBD1. The CDR3 consists of 17 residues. The germline V gene has CDR1 SGHVS and CDR2 FNYEAQ. The ends lost 3 bases at V and 3 bases at J; junction bases unmatched: 9.

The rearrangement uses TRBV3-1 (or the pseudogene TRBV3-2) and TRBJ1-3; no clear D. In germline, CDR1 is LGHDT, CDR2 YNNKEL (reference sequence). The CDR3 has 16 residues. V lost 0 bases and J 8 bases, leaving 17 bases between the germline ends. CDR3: CASSQDLTMIMDTIYF. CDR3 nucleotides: TGTGCCAGCAGCCAAGATCTAACCATGATTATGGACACCATATATTTT.

The CDR3: CASSTILAGGGDTQYF. CDR3 in DNA: TGCGCCAGCAGCACTATACTAGCGGGGGGTGGCGATACGCAGTATTTT. This chain connects TRBV5-1 to TRBJ2-3, with 12 nucleotides matching TRBD2. Unmatched junction bases numbered 9, after V lost 4 bases and J lost 6 bases. The CDR3 totals 16 residues. The germline V gene has CDR1 SGHRS and CDR2 YFSETQ.

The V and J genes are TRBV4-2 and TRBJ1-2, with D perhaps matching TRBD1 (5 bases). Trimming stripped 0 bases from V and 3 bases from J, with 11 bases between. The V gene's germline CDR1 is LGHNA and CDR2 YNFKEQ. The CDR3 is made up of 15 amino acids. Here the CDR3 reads CASSQEGAVHYGYTF. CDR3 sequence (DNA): TGTGCCAGCAGCCAAGAAGGGGCAGTTCACTATGGCTACACCTTC.

CDR3 nucleotides: TGTGCCACCAGCAGAGAGGTCACCACAGATACGCAGTATTTT. It specifies CATSREVTTDTQYF. The chain employs TRBV15 and TRBJ2-3; D gene ambiguous. This CDR3 has 14 residues. Germline loops: CDR1 LNHNV, CDR2 YYDKDF (reference sequence). The ends were cut back, 0 bases at V and 2 bases at J, with 6 bases in the middle.

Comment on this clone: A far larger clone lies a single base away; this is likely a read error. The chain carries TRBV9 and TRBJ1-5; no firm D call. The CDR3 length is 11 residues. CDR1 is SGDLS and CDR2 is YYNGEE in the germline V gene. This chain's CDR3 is CASGGSQPLHF. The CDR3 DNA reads TGTGCCAGCGGAGGGAGTCAGCCCCTGCATTTT.

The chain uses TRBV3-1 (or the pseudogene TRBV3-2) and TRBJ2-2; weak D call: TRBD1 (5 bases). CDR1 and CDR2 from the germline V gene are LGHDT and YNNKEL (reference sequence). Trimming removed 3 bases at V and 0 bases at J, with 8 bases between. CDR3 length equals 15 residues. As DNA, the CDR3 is TGTGCCAGCAGCCAGCGCAGGGCGAACACCGGGGAGCTGTTTTTT. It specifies CASSQRRANTGELFF.

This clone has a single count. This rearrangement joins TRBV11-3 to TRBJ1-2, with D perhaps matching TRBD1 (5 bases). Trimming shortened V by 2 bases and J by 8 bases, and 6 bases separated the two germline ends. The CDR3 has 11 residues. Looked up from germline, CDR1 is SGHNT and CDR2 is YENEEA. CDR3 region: CASSLRDGYTF. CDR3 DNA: TGTGCCAGCAGCTTAAGGGACGGCTACACCTTC.

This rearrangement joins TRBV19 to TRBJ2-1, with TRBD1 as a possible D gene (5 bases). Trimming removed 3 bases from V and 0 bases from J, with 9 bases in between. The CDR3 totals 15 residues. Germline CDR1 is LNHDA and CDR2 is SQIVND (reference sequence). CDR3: CASSIGASSYNEQFF. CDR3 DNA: TGTGCCAGTAGTATTGGGGCTAGCTCCTACAATGAGCAGTTCTTC.